The next 18 T cell receptor beta chains were all read from a single sample in a study of blood T cell repertoires in COVID-19. The assay was immunoSEQ multiplex PCR, and TCRdb's table has in-frame clones only and misses some. This table holds some 190,000 clones, roughly 76% found once. Sequencing used peripheral blood. The source of these receptors is a woman aged 40 to 50 with COVID-19, enrolled during active disease.

The genes are TRBV28 and TRBJ2-7; the D gene is possibly TRBD2 (5 bases). V gave up 3 bases and J gave up 0 bases, with 12 bases separating them. Germline assignment: CDR1 MDHEN and CDR2 SYDVKM. This CDR3 contains 15 residues. The CDR3 loop reads CASSFQPGSSYEQYF. The CDR3, as DNA: TGTGCCAGCAGTTTTCAACCGGGGAGCTCCTACGAGCAGTACTTC.

The chain employs TRBV7-9 and TRBJ2-2, with TRBD2 identical over 13 bases. Germline CDR1 and CDR2: SEHNR and FQNEAQ (reference sequence). There are 16 residues in the CDR3. After removal of 5 bases from V and 3 bases from J, the junction contained 3 bases not matched to a gene. The CDR3 is CASSRTSGSYTGELFF. Written as DNA, the CDR3 is TGTGCCAGCAGCCGGACTAGCGGGAGTTACACCGGGGAGCTGTTTTTT.

This clone was recorded once. This chain connects TRBV29-1 to TRBJ1-1; D is possibly TRBD1 (6 bases). Germline CDR1 SQVTM, CDR2 ANQGSEA. This CDR3 is 14 amino acids long. V lost 6 bases and J lost 0, with 14 bases in between. The CDR3 region has the DNA TGCAGCGTCCGCGACAGGTCAATGAACACTGAAGCTTTCTTT. Its protein product is CSVRDRSMNTEAFF.

This clone was detected only once. The V and J genes are TRBV6-5 and TRBJ2-5; 8 positions match TRBD2. V trimming: 7 bases; J trimming: 5 bases; junction bases outside the gene matches: 9. The CDR3 has 14 amino acids. Germline CDR1 MNHEY, CDR2 SVGAGI. CDR3 sequence reads: CASKHGGAKETQYF. The DNA for the CDR3 is TGTGCCAGCAAACACGGGGGGGCGAAGGAGACCCAGTACTTC.

This clone showed up many times. The V and J genes are TRBV2 and TRBJ2-7, with D possibly TRBD2 on 6 matching bases. CDR3 length: 13 amino acids. V was trimmed by 5 bases and J by 0 bases, leaving 8 bases between them. Looked up from germline, CDR1 is SNHLY and CDR2 is FYNNEI. The DNA of the CDR3 is TGTGCCAGCAGTCCGCGGGACTCCTACGAGCAGTACTTC. Encoded protein: CASSPRDSYEQYF.

This chain connects TRBV11-1 to TRBJ2-5, with a weak D call TRBD1 (6 bases). The V end was cut by 5 bases, the J end by 4 bases, with 11 bases between. Looked up from germline, CDR1 is SGHAT and CDR2 is FQDESV (reference sequence). This CDR3 is built from 13 residues. The DNA of the CDR3 is TGTGCCAGCAGCGGAACAGGGAGAGAGACCCAGTACTTC. This encodes CASSGTGRETQYF.

The chain couples TRBV19 to TRBJ1-1; no definite D call. With 6 bases removed from V and 1 base from J, the gap between germline ends came to 9 bases. CDR1 and CDR2 from the germline V gene are LNHDA and SQIVND (reference sequence). The CDR3 has 13 amino acids. The chain's CDR3 is CASSAPQNTEAFF. The CDR3 DNA sequence: TGTGCCAGTAGCGCCCCACAGAACACTGAAGCTTTCTTT.

V is TRBV21-1 and J is TRBJ2-2; the table's D call, TRBD2, was not checked against the DNA. TRBV21-1 is annotated as a pseudogene. CDR3 size: 16 residues. The CDR3 sequence is CASSSRQLAGTGELFF. The CDR3 region has the DNA TGTGCCAGCAGCTCCCGCCAACTAGCGGGTACCGGGGAGCTGTTTTTT.

This clone is a singleton in its sample. The gene calls are TRBV7-9 and TRBJ1-5; D is unclear. Trimming removed 1 base at V and 6 bases at J, with 4 bases between. Germline V gene data show CDR1 as SEHNR and CDR2 as FQNEAQ (reference sequence). The CDR3 has 12 amino acids. The CDR3, as DNA: TGTGCCAGCAGCTTAGGGAGTCAGCCCCAGCATTTT. Protein product: CASSLGSQPQHF.

The chain joins TRBV29-1 to TRBJ2-7, with D uncertain. Germline V gene lookup returns CDR1 SQVTM and CDR2 ANQGSEA. CDR3 length: 11 residues. V shed 4 bases and J shed 2 bases, with 6 bases lying between them. CDR3 bases: TGCAGCGTTGTGATAGCCTACGAGCAGTACTTC. This encodes CSVVIAYEQYF.

The chain uses TRBV7-9 and TRBJ2-7; 8 bases fit TRBD1. The CDR3 is made up of 15 amino acids. Germline-derived CDR1 and CDR2 are SEHNR and FQNEAQ (reference sequence). Trimming cost V 5 bases and J 7 bases; bases outside gene matches: 13. CDR3 sequence: CASSPIRTGPKEQYV. CDR3 nucleotides: TGTGCCAGCAGCCCTATACGGACAGGGCCGAAGGAGCAGTACGTC.

This clone was found many times. The rearrangement links TRBV2 to TRBJ2-7, with D possibly matching TRBD2 (6 bases). The CDR3 covers 13 residues. Germline V gene data show CDR1 as SNHLY and CDR2 as FYNNEI. Trimming left V 4 bases short and J 2 bases short, with 9 bases between. CDR3 nucleotides: TGTGCCAGCAGTGGGAGGGGCCCCTACGAGCAGTACTTC. Residues: CASSGRGPYEQYF.

The J gene is TRBJ2-3, the V gene TRBV27, with TRBD2 identical over 8 bases. The V segment lost 8 bases and the J segment 5 bases; nucleotides outside the gene matches: 9. CDR1 is MNHEY and CDR2 is SMNVEV in the germline V gene (reference sequence). The CDR3 runs 14 residues. The DNA of the CDR3 is TGTGCCAGCCACCCAGCGGGGGTAATAGATACGCAGTATTTT. Residues: CASHPAGVIDTQYF.

This chain connects TRBV3-1 (or the pseudogene TRBV3-2) to TRBJ2-5, with D maybe TRBD1 (5 bases). Germline CDR1 is LGHDT and CDR2 is YNNKEL (reference sequence). V dropped 1 base and J dropped 1 base, with 10 bases sitting between them. This CDR3 region has 15 residues. This CDR3 reads CASSQGQSIQETQYF. The CDR3 DNA is TGTGCCAGCAGCCAAGGACAGTCAATCCAAGAGACCCAGTACTTC.

The V and J genes are TRBV29-1 and TRBJ2-3; D is possibly TRBD1 (6 bases). Germline CDR1 reads SQVTM; CDR2 reads ANQGSEA. The CDR3 contains 12 residues. V was pared by 6 bases and J by 1 base, with 8 bases between. The CDR3 region has the DNA TGCAGCGTATCAGGGGGCACAGATACGCAGTATTTT. Its translation is CSVSGGTDTQYF.

The CDR3 DNA reads TGTGCCAGCAGCCAAGGCGCGGCCTGGGGTACAGGGGGGGATGAGCAGTTCTTC. Translation: CASSQGAAWGTGGDEQFF. This sequence joins TRBV3-1 (or the pseudogene TRBV3-2) and TRBJ2-1, with D possibly matching TRBD1 (8 bases). V shed 1 base and J shed 8 bases, with 24 bases lying between them. This CDR3 has 18 amino acids. From germline, CDR1 is LGHDT and CDR2 YNNKEL (reference sequence).

The rearrangement joins TRBV2 to TRBJ2-1, with 10 bases that match TRBD2. V lost 2 bases, J lost 9 bases, and 7 bases stayed unmatched. Germline lookup yields CDR1 SNHLY and CDR2 FYNNEI. This CDR3 has 15 amino acids. The CDR3 protein is CASSELAGGSGEQFF. The CDR3 DNA follows: TGTGCCAGCAGTGAATTAGCGGGAGGTTCCGGTGAGCAGTTCTTC.

This chain links TRBV5-4 with TRBJ1-2; no clear D gene. V was trimmed by 1 base and J by 6 bases, leaving 16 bases between them. The CDR3 totals 15 residues. Looked up from germline, CDR1 is SGHNT and CDR2 is YYREEE (reference sequence). The CDR3 nucleotides are TGTGCCAGCAGCTTGCGTCCCCTATCGGGAAATGGCTACACCTTC. Protein sequence: CASSLRPLSGNGYTF.